A single sample is the source of the 3 T cell receptor beta chains below, sequenced in a study of T cells in localized non-small cell lung cancer. Libraries were prepared by immunoSEQ multiplex PCR; TCRdb keeps only in-frame clonotypes and omits some of them. The sample lists approximately 24,000 clones; around 90% were seen once. Source: peripheral blood, taken before any cancer treatment. All receptors derive from a man aged 40 to 70 with stage I squamous cell lung carcinoma.

The chain joins TRBV6-6 to TRBJ1-6, with TRBD1 as a possible D gene (6 bases). The CDR3 runs to 14 residues. Germline V CDR1 and CDR2: MNHNY, SVGAGI (reference sequence). V shed 3 bases and J shed 7 bases, with 10 bases lying between them. The chain's CDR3 is CASSYRGLNSPLHF. CDR3 in DNA: TGTGCCAGCAGTTATCGGGGGCTCAATTCACCCCTCCACTTT.

The chain carries TRBV6-1 and TRBJ2-7; TRBD1 matches 7 bases. CDR1 is MNHNS and CDR2 is SASEGT in the germline V gene. V shed 8 bases, J shed 2 bases, and the junction held 9 bases outside the gene matches. This CDR3 spans 14 amino acids. The CDR3 loop reads CASATGDPTYEQYF. CDR3 bases: TGTGCCAGCGCAACAGGGGACCCCACCTACGAGCAGTACTTC.

This chain joins TRBV11-2 and TRBJ1-1; D perhaps matches TRBD1 (6 bases). Trimming removed 5 bases from V and 0 bases from J, with 10 bases in between. CDR1 SGHAT and CDR2 FQNNGV come from the germline V gene. This CDR3 has 14 residues. In DNA, the CDR3 is TGTGCCAGCAGCCCAGGGGTCGTGAACACTGAAGCTTTCTTT. This encodes CASSPGVVNTEAFF.